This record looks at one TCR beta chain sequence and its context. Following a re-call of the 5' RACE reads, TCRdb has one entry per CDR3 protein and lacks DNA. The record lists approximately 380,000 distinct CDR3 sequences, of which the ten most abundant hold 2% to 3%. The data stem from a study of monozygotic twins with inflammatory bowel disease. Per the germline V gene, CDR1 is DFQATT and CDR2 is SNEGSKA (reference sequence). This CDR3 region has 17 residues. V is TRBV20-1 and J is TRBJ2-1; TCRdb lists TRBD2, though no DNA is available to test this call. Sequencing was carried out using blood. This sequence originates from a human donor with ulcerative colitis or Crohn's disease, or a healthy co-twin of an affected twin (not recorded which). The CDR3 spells CSARDRVAGESYNEQFF.